The clone carrying this T cell receptor beta chain has more than one count but fewer than ten. At the DNA level, this CDR3 is encoded by other sequences in the same sample as well. The sample is drawn from a study of blood T cell repertoires in COVID-19. Study details: Samples of COVID-19 (acute and convalescent) were obtained from the United States, Italy and Spain.

The length of the CDR3 is 13 residues. The V gene end was trimmed by 5 bases and the J gene end by 7 bases; junction bases not matched to a gene: 5. The V gene's germline CDR1 is MDHEN and CDR2 SYDVKM. The method was immunoSEQ multiplex PCR; TCRdb's version includes in-frame clones alone and lacks a portion of them. The sample yields 310,000 or so clones, roughly 88% seen once. The sequence was obtained from a woman aged 45-59 years with active or convalescent COVID-19. Material for sequencing was peripheral blood. V usage is TRBV28 and J usage is TRBJ1-5, with 7 nucleotides matching TRBD1. Here the CDR3 reads CASSNRGSQPQHF. The CDR3 DNA sequence: TGTGCCAGCAGTAACAGGGGCAGCCAGCCCCAGCATTTT.